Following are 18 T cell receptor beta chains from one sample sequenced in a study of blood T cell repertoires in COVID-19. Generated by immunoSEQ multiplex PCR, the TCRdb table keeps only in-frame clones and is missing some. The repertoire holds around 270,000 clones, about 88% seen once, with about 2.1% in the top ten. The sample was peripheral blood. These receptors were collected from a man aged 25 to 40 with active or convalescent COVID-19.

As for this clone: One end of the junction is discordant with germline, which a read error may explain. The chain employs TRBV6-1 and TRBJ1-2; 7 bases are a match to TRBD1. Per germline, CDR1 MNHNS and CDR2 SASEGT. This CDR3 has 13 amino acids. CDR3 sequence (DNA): TGTGCCAGCAGGGAAGCAACAGGGGATGGCTACACCTTC. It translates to CASREATGDGYTF.

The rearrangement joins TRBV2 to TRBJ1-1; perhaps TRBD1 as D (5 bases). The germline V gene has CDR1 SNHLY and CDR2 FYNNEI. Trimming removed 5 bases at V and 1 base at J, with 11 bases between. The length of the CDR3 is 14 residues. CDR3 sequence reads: CASSLQVGNTEAFF. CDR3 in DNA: TGTGCCAGCAGTTTACAGGTGGGGAACACTGAAGCTTTCTTT.

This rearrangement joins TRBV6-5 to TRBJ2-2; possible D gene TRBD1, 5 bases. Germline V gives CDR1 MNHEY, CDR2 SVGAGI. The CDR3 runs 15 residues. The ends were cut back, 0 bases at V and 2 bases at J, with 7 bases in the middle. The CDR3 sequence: CASSYSGENTGELFF. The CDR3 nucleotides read TGTGCCAGCAGTTACTCAGGGGAAAACACCGGGGAGCTGTTTTTT.

CDR3: CASREGAGSGNTEAFF. The CDR3 DNA is TGTGCCAGCAGAGAGGGGGCGGGGTCCGGGAACACTGAAGCTTTCTTT. The V gene is TRBV2, the J gene TRBJ1-1; 7 bases align to TRBD1. This CDR3 has 16 amino acids. Germline V gives CDR1 SNHLY, CDR2 FYNNEI. With V trimmed by 6 bases and J by 1 base, 11 bases remained unmatched.

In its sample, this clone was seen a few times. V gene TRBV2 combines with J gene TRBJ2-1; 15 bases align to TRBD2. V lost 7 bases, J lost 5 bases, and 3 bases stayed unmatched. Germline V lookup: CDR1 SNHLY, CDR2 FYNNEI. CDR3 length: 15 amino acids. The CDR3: CASKWTSGGDNEQFF. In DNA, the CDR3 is TGTGCCAGCAAATGGACTAGCGGGGGGGACAATGAGCAGTTCTTC.

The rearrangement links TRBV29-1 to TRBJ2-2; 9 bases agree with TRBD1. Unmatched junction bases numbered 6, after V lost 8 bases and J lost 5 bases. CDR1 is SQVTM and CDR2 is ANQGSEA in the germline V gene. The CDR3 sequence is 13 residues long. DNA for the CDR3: TGCAGCACGAATGGACAGGGGACCGGGGAGCTGTTTTTT. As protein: CSTNGQGTGELFF.

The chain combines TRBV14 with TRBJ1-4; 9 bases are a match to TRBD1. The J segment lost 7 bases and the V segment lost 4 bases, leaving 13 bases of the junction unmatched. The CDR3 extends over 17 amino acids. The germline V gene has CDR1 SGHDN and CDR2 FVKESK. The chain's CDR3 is CASSPLAGTGSGEKLFF. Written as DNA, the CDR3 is TGTGCCAGCAGCCCACTTGCCGGGACAGGGAGTGGTGAAAAACTGTTTTTT.

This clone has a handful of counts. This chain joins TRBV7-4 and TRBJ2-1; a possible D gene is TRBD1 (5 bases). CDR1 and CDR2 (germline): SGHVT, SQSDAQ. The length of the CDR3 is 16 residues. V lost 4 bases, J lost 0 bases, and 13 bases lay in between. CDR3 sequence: CASSCTGSRSYNEQFF. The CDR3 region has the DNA TGTGCCAGCAGCTGTACAGGAAGCCGCTCCTACAATGAGCAGTTCTTC.

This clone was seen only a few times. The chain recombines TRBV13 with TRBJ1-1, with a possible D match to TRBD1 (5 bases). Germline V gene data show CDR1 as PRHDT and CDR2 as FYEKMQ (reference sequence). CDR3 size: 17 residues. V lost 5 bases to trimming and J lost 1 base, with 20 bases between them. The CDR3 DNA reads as TGTGCCAGCAGCCGTTCGGGGGGGTTCTCCAAGAACACTGAAGCTTTCTTT. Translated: CASSRSGGFSKNTEAFF. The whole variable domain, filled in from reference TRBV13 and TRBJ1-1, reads AAGVIQSPRHLIKEKRETATLKCYPIPRHDTVYWYQQGPGQDPQFLISFYEKMQSDKGSIPDRFSAQQFSDYHSELNMSSLELGDSALYFCASSRSGGFSKNTEAFFGQGTRLTVV.

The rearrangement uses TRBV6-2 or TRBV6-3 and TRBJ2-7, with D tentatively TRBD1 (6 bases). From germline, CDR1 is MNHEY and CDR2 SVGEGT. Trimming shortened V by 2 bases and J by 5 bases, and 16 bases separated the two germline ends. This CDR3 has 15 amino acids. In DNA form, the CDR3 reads TGTGCCAGCAGTTACCTCAGGGGACGGGTGGACGAGCAGTACTTC. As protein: CASSYLRGRVDEQYF.

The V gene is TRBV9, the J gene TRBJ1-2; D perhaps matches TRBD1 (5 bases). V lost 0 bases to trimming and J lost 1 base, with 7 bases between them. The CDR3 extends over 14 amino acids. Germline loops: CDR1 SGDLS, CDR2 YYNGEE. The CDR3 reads CASSVDQGNYGYTF. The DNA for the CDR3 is TGTGCCAGCAGCGTAGATCAGGGTAACTATGGCTACACCTTC.

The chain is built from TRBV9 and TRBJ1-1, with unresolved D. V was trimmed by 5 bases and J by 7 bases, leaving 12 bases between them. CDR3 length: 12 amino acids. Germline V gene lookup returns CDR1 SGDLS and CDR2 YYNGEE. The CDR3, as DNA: TGTGCCAGCAGTGGTATCCTAGGTGAAGCTTTCTTT. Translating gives CASSGILGEAFF.

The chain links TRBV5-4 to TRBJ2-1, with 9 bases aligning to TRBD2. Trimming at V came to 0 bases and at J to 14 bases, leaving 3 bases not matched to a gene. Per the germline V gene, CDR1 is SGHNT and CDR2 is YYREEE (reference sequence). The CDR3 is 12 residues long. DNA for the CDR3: TGTGCCAGCAGCTTGGTAGCGGGGGATAAGTTCTTC. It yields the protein CASSLVAGDKFF.

CDR3 DNA sequence: TGTGCCAGCAGCCTAGGCAGGGTGTCGGGCCGCCAGCCCCAGCATTTT. The encoded protein is CASSLGRVSGRQPQHF. The V and J genes are TRBV3-1 (or the pseudogene TRBV3-2) and TRBJ1-5; possible D gene TRBD1, 5 bases. Trimming took 4 bases from V and 7 from J, leaving 20 bases between them. The CDR3 length is 16 residues. The germline V gene has CDR1 LGHDT and CDR2 YNNKEL (reference sequence).

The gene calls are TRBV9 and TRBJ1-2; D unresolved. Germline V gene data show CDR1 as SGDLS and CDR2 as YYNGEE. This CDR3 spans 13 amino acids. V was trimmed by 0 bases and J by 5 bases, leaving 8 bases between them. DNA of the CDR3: TGTGCCAGCAGCGTAGGGGCCGAGTATGGCTACACCTTC. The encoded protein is CASSVGAEYGYTF.

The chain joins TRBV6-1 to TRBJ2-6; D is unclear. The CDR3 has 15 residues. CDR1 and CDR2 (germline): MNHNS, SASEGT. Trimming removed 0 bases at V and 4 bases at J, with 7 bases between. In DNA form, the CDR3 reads TGTGCCAGCAGTGAAGCTAGTTCCGGGGCCAACGTCCTGACTTTC. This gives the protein CASSEASSGANVLTF.

This CDR3 is CASWVSDSPDTQYF. The DNA of the CDR3 is TGTGCCAGCTGGGTTAGCGACTCCCCAGATACGCAGTATTTT. This chain connects TRBV5-4 to TRBJ2-3, with D possibly being TRBD2 (5 bases). Trimming shortened V by 7 bases and J by 4 bases, and 16 bases separated the two germline ends. The germline gives CDR1 SGHNT, CDR2 YYREEE (reference sequence). The CDR3 length is 14 residues.

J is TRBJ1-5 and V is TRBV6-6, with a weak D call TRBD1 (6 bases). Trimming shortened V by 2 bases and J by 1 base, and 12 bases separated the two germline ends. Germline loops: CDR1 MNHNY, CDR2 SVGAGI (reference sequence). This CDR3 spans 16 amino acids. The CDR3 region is CASSYEGGGSNQPQHF. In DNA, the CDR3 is TGTGCCAGCAGTTACGAGGGTGGGGGCAGCAATCAGCCCCAGCATTTT.